The 4 T cell receptor beta chains below all came from one sample that was sequenced in a study of post-analysis software for immune sequencing data. Researchers reported that TCR beta cDNA libraries carried unique molecular identifiers. TCRdb reanalysed the PCR reads using MiXCR and keeps one entry per CDR3 protein. This sample yields more than 500,000 distinct CDR3 sequences, of which under 40% are seen a single time; approximately 5.4% belongs to the top ten. Their cognate antigens are unknown. Study findings and constraints: Controls showed lower frequencies than patients for four to six TRBV segments, and TRBV5-6, TRBV5-1 and TRBV20-1 were among these.

The sample consisted of blood. The receptors shown here come from a girl between 2 and 17 years old with multiple sclerosis.

A few counts support this clonotype. The gene calls are TRBV4-1 and TRBJ2-2; possibly TRBD1 for D (5 bases). V was cut by 1 base and J by 0 bases, with 12 bases left in between. The germline V gene encodes CDR1 MGHRA and CDR2 YSYEKL. This CDR3 comprises 17 residues. The CDR3 DNA reads TGCGCCAGCAGCCAAGGTCACAGGATTACGAACACCGGGGAGCTGTTTTTT. This sequence encodes CASSQGHRITNTGELFF.

The chain recombines TRBV9 with TRBJ1-6, with D possibly matching TRBD1 (6 bases). The CDR3 length is 13 residues. V lost 7 bases and J lost 5, with 10 bases in between. Germline values: CDR1 SGDLS, CDR2 YYNGEE. The CDR3 DNA reads as TGTGCCAGCTCCCGGGACAATAATTCACCCCTCCACTTT. Translating gives CASSRDNNSPLHF.

With regard to this clonotype: One end of the junction varies from germline; a read error may be responsible. This chain links TRBV18 with TRBJ1-4; 10 bases are a match to TRBD1. Germline loops: CDR1 KGHSH, CDR2 LQKENI. This CDR3 spans 16 amino acids. DNA for the CDR3: TGCGCCAGCTCACCGCCAAGGACAGGGGGTAGTGAAAAACTGTTTTTT. It specifies CASSPPRTGGSEKLFF.

This clonotype was picked up a small number of times. This CDR3 is CASSQGGGNGEQYF. The CDR3 bases are TGTGCCAGCAGCCAAGGGGGGGGAAATGGCGAGCAGTACTTC. The chain recombines TRBV3-1 with TRBJ2-5; 7 nucleotides match TRBD2. TRBJ2-7 explains the end of the DNA better; the J call may be wrong. The length of the CDR3 is 14 residues. Germline V gene lookup returns CDR1 LGHDT and CDR2 YNNKEL (reference sequence).